These T cell receptor beta chains were read from a single sample in a study of OX40 agonist ivuxolimab in advanced cancers. Sequencing used immunoSEQ multiplex PCR; TCRdb keeps in-frame clones, though not all of them. Here the sample spans fewer than 40,000 clones, roughly 80% being singletons. The input for sequencing was CD4+ or CD8+ T cells sorted from blood, taken in a trial of the OX40 agonist ivuxolimab. These receptors all stem from an adult with an advanced solid tumor such as melanoma, head and neck, liver or kidney cancer. Each CDR3 is given with its conserved first and last residue.

j_gene,v_gene,CDR3aa
TRBJ2-1,TRBV30,CAWKTSGRGNEQFF
TRBJ1-2,TRBV4-1,CASSQAPGYGYTF
TRBJ1-2,TRBV7-8,CASSRTGAQSNYGYTF
TRBJ2-3,TRBV10-3,CATSGTSPTDTQYF
TRBJ1-2,TRBV16,CASSQSRGTAYGYTF
TRBJ2-7,TRBV10-3,CAISPPGHITYEQYF
TRBJ2-3,TRBV29-1,CSVGPALSTDTQYF
TRBJ1-5,TRBV30,CAWSEPFGASPQHF
TRBJ2-1,TRBV7-2,CASSPLGGVYNEQFF
TRBJ2-5,TRBV18,CASSPLQETQYF
TRBJ2-1,TRBV5-6,CASSLAGVPSSYNEQFF
TRBJ1-3,TRBV7-2,CASSFGTGKGNTIYF
TRBJ2-3,TRBV2,CASSPGTRVSDTQYF
TRBJ2-5,TRBV5-1,CASSFGAEETQYF
TRBJ2-5,TRBV19,CASSVGLAGGRETQYF
TRBJ1-1,TRBV19,CASSHGAGTGDEAFF
TRBJ1-1,TRBV7-9,CASSRDFEAFF
TRBJ2-1,TRBV5-4,CASSPTSGRINNEQFF
TRBJ2-2,TRBV29-1,CSVGSRGGTGELFF
TRBJ2-1,TRBV7-8,CASSLGQGPSHEQFF
TRBJ1-1,TRBV7-9,CASSPSSVNTEAFF
TRBJ1-3,TRBV7-2,CASSFDSLSGNTIYF
TRBJ1-1,TRBV5-6,CASSFQPSTEAFF
TRBJ2-5,TRBV13,CASSVGTRETEETQYF
TRBJ1-4,TRBV18,CASSPAGDEKLFF
TRBJ1-5,TRBV6-5,CASSYSGTGNQPQHF
TRBJ1-2,TRBV29-1,CSVRAQDSIYGYTF
TRBJ2-3,TRBV27,CASSLTAYSTDTQYF
TRBJ2-7,TRBV21-1,CASSKGEGFHYEQYF
TRBJ2-1,TRBV27,CASSFQGGHEQFF
TRBJ1-2,TRBV27,CASSFVSRGGSYGYTF
TRBJ2-1,TRBV13,CASSPRPRYNEQFF
TRBJ1-3,TRBV30,CAWSAQAFSGNTIYF
TRBJ1-5,TRBV19,CATNKGSDQPQHF
TRBJ1-5,TRBV21-1,CASSKWGTLKVGGQPQHF
TRBJ1-4,TRBV6-6,CASSDRVLDEKLFF
TRBJ2-5,TRBV15,CATSPPGTGGTQYF
TRBJ2-2,TRBV6-4,CASSALAGDTGELFF
TRBJ2-3,TRBV10-3,CASSYGQGATDTQYF
TRBJ2-3,TRBV27,CASSPSGRLILSSSTDTQYF
TRBJ2-4,TRBV28,CASGLAKNIQYF
TRBJ2-7,TRBV28,CASSPPRAPYEQYF
TRBJ1-5,TRBV7-8,CASSSLDRGSNQPQHF
TRBJ1-1,TRBV19,CASSVGQTSNTEAFF
TRBJ2-7,TRBV25-1,CASSWSGKREQYF
TRBJ2-6,TRBV11-2,CASSHIGFSGANVLTF
TRBJ2-4,TRBV5-4,CASSFSGENIQYF
TRBJ1-2,TRBV10-3,CAISGDRYGYTF
TRBJ1-5,TRBV28,CASSWGGGASNQPQHF
TRBJ1-1,TRBV2,CATRRQGVGNTEAFF
TRBJ2-7,TRBV29-1,CSVTPQGFEQYF
TRBJ1-1,TRBV7-9,CASSLGAGATEAFF
TRBJ1-2,TRBV7-3,CASSLRQGAIYGYTF
TRBJ2-2,TRBV9,CASSASGQGYGELFF
TRBJ1-2,TRBV28,CASSQGSLGYGYTF
TRBJ2-7,TRBV27,CASSPGSLFSYEQYF
TRBJ1-1,TRBV28,CASSYRQTEAFF